This T cell receptor (beta chain) was sequenced in a study of T cells after posttransplantation cyclophosphamide. The repertoire was sequenced with immunoSEQ multiplex PCR; TCRdb's copy has only in-frame clones and lacks some. Altogether roughly 21,000 clones are present, roughly 98% being singletons, with the ten largest covering about 0.13%. Unmatched junction bases numbered 4, after V lost 2 bases and J lost 0 bases. CDR3 length: 15 amino acids. The germline CDR1 and CDR2 sequences are LNHDA and SQIVND (reference sequence). The origin of this receptor is a man in his forties or fifties in good health, CMV-negative, and a related stem cell transplant donor. The chain joins TRBV19 to TRBJ2-7, with 7 bases matching TRBD1. The specimen sequenced was naive CD8+ T cells sorted from PBMCs. CDR3 sequence: CASSIRGQVSYEQYF. The CDR3 DNA reads as TGTGCCAGTAGTATAAGAGGACAGGTCTCCTACGAGCAGTACTTC.